A single sample is the source of the 32 T cell receptor beta chains below, sequenced in a study of T-cell memory formation after mild COVID-19. TCRdb called the 5' RACE reads again in MiXCR, with one record for every CDR3 protein. The sample lists around 310,000 distinct CDR3 sequences, 13% to 15% occurring once. The material sequenced was PBMCs or a T cell subset sorted from them (not recorded which). The receptors were sampled from a man aged 18 to 35 who had mild COVID-19 (a few samples of this study predate the infection). Cell type and time point are not known.

This clonotype was observed a handful of times. The chain is built from TRBV7-2 and TRBJ2-2; D gene uncertain. The CDR3 is 14 amino acids. Per germline, CDR1 SGHTA and CDR2 FQGNSA. The ends were cut back, 8 bases at V and 0 bases at J, with 10 bases in the middle. The CDR3 loop reads CASASVANTGELFF. The CDR3 region has the DNA TGTGCCAGCGCTAGTGTTGCGAACACCGGGGAGCTGTTTTTT.

This clonotype was found many times. V gene TRBV18 combines with J gene TRBJ2-5, with D possibly TRBD2 on 5 matching bases. Germline V gives CDR1 KGHSH, CDR2 LQKENI. The CDR3 runs to 20 residues. V was shortened by 3 bases and J by 0 bases, with 26 bases between the two germline ends. The CDR3 nucleotides are TGTGCCAGCTCACCTCCACCGGGCCGAGGGTTTGTGGGGTACCAAGAGACCCAGTACTTC. Residues: CASSPPPGRGFVGYQETQYF. Full variable domain (remainder filled in from reference TRBV18 and TRBJ2-5): NAGVMQNPRHLVRRRGQEARLRCSPMKGHSHVYWYRQLPEEGLKFMVYLQKENIIDESGMPKERFSAEFPKEGPSILRIQQVVRGDSAAYFCASSPPPGRGFVGYQETQYFGPGTRLLVL.

The J gene is TRBJ2-7, the V gene TRBV7-9; unclear D gene. Germline values: CDR1 SEHNR, CDR2 FQNEAQ (reference sequence). Trimming removed 3 bases at V and 2 bases at J, with 14 bases between. This CDR3 is built from 15 residues. CDR3 in amino acids: CASSLTRFEAYEQYF. The CDR3 coding sequence is TGTGCCAGCAGCTTGACAAGGTTCGAGGCCTACGAGCAGTACTTC.

This clonotype came up many times. The chain links TRBV10-3 to TRBJ2-5, with D perhaps matching TRBD1 or TRBD2 (5 bases each). The CDR3 totals 18 residues. V lost 0 bases and J lost 5, with 22 bases in between. Germline loops: CDR1 ENHRY, CDR2 SYGVKD. The CDR3 DNA reads TGTGCCATCAGTGAGTCATCATTCCGGGACCACCAAGTGGAGACCCAGTACTTC. Translating gives CAISESSFRDHQVETQYF.

This chain connects TRBV5-1 to TRBJ1-1; the match to TRBD1 covers 9 bases. The germline gives CDR1 SGHRS, CDR2 YFSETQ. The CDR3 loop spans 15 amino acids. Unmatched junction bases numbered 4, after V lost 1 base and J lost 3 bases. CDR3 residues: CASSLNTGGHTEAFF. In nucleotides, the CDR3 is TGCGCCAGCAGCTTGAACACAGGGGGCCACACTGAAGCTTTCTTT.

The chain uses TRBV5-1 and TRBJ1-4; 7 bases match TRBD1. This CDR3 has 14 amino acids. V was clipped by 4 bases and J by 4 bases; unmatched bases: 4. CDR1 and CDR2 (germline): SGHRS, YFSETQ. This CDR3 is CASSRDSYNEKLFF. CDR3 bases: TGCGCCAGCAGCCGGGACAGTTATAATGAAAAACTGTTTTTT.

This chain links TRBV7-9 with TRBJ1-5; D may be TRBD1 (6 bases). CDR1 and CDR2 from the germline V gene are SEHNR and FQNEAQ (reference sequence). The CDR3 loop spans 13 amino acids. Trimming took 5 bases from V and 7 from J, leaving 12 bases between them. CDR3 loop: CASSPQGKQPQHF. The CDR3 nucleotides are TGTGCCAGCAGCCCACAGGGAAAGCAGCCCCAGCATTTT.

This clonotype was seen a few times. CDR3 DNA sequence: TGCGCCAGCAGCGCGCGGGACAGGGGCGGGGAGCTGTTTTTT. It encodes CASSARDRGGELFF. J is TRBJ2-2 and V is TRBV5-1, with 10 positions matching TRBD1. From germline, CDR1 is SGHRS and CDR2 YFSETQ. Germline trimming cut 4 bases from V and 7 bases from J; bases unmatched to any gene: 4. CDR3 length: 14 amino acids.

This rearrangement joins TRBV28 to TRBJ2-7, with 7 bases aligning to TRBD1. Per germline, CDR1 MDHEN and CDR2 SYDVKM. This CDR3 region has 15 residues. After removal of 6 bases from V and 5 bases from J, the junction contained 13 bases not matched to a gene. The DNA for the CDR3 is TGTGCCAGCAGCAAGGGGGTTACAGGGGCCCACGAGCAGTACGTC. It specifies CASSKGVTGAHEQYV.

The chain combines TRBV10-3 with TRBJ2-7, with TRBD1 identical over 9 bases. Germline CDR1 is ENHRY and CDR2 is SYGVKD. The length of the CDR3 is 14 residues. The trim removed 5 bases at V and 5 bases at J, leaving 7 bases unmatched. The CDR3 reads CAISFGTGTNEQYF. The CDR3 DNA follows: TGTGCCATCAGTTTCGGGACAGGGACGAACGAGCAGTACTTC.

This clonotype turned up a few times. The chain couples TRBV7-2 to TRBJ2-4; D is unclear. Between the trimmed V and J ends, which lost 1 base and 4 bases, there was a span of 11 bases. In germline, CDR1 is SGHTA, CDR2 FQGNSA. The CDR3 loop spans 15 amino acids. CDR3: CASSLGVAGKNIQYF. CDR3 coding DNA: TGTGCCAGCAGCTTAGGAGTCGCAGGAAAAAACATTCAGTACTTC.

The chain links TRBV14 to TRBJ1-6; D ambiguous. V lost 1 base and J lost 9, with 7 bases in between. Germline values: CDR1 SGHDN, CDR2 FVKESK. The CDR3 totals 13 residues. The CDR3 region is CASSQVRISPLHF. CDR3 bases: TGTGCCAGCAGCCAAGTTCGGATTTCACCCCTCCACTTT.

This clonotype showed up just a few times. The V call is TRBV7-6, the J call TRBJ2-1; D is undetermined. The CDR3 is 15 residues long. V was trimmed by 3 bases and J by 4 bases, leaving 13 bases between them. Germline loops: CDR1 SGHVS, CDR2 FNYEAQ. CDR3 sequence: CASSFGPNPYNEQFF. CDR3 sequence (DNA): TGTGCCAGCAGCTTTGGTCCTAACCCATACAATGAGCAGTTCTTC.

In this sample, this clonotype turned up a few times. The V and J genes are TRBV5-1 and TRBJ1-2; 8 positions match TRBD1. This CDR3 is built from 16 residues. With 3 bases clipped from V and 3 bases from J, the junction kept 10 bases outside the gene matches. Germline lookup yields CDR1 SGHRS and CDR2 YFSETQ. CDR3 region: CASSSPRAGGYYGYTF. The CDR3 DNA reads as TGCGCCAGCAGCTCCCCACGGGCAGGGGGCTACTATGGCTACACCTTC.

The chain is built from TRBV20-1 and TRBJ1-1; 8 bases match TRBD1. From germline, CDR1 is DFQATT and CDR2 SNEGSKA (reference sequence). V lost 0 bases to trimming and J lost 4 bases; unmatched junction nucleotides: 10. CDR3 length: 16 amino acids. The CDR3 region has the DNA TGCAGTGCTAGAGATATCGGACAGGGAGGGGGCACTGAAGCTTTCTTT. It yields the protein CSARDIGQGGGTEAFF.

In its sample, this clonotype was seen a few times. J is TRBJ2-3 and V is TRBV6-2 or TRBV6-3; TRBD2 agrees at 11 bases. Trimming took 7 bases from V and 6 from J; bases not matched to a gene: 9. From germline, CDR1 is MNHEY and CDR2 SVGEGT. The CDR3 contains 15 residues. CDR3 DNA: TGTGCCAGCACCCGACTAGCGGGGTTGAGGGATACGCAGTATTTT. It encodes CASTRLAGLRDTQYF.

This clonotype came up a few times. The rearrangement links TRBV29-1 to TRBJ2-3; D gene unclear. Germline V lookup: CDR1 SQVTM, CDR2 ANQGSEA. V was cut by 5 bases and J by 2 bases, with 8 bases left in between. The CDR3 is 12 amino acids. The CDR3 coding sequence is TGCAGCGTTCGGACGAACACAGATACGCAGTATTTT. This gives the protein CSVRTNTDTQYF.

This chain connects TRBV7-2 to TRBJ2-1; tentatively, D is TRBD1 or TRBD2 (5 bases each). This CDR3 has 13 amino acids. Germline CDR1 and CDR2: SGHTA and FQGNSA. V lost 5 bases, J lost 8 bases, and 13 bases lay in between. The CDR3 region has the DNA TGTGCCAGCAGCCCCCCGGGGACCGATGAGCAGTTCTTC. Amino acids: CASSPPGTDEQFF.

This chain joins TRBV12-3 or TRBV12-4 and TRBJ1-1; D gene ambiguous. The CDR3 runs to 12 residues. Between the trimmed V and J ends, which lost 5 bases and 4 bases, there was a span of 8 bases. The CDR3: CASSRYGTEAFF. The CDR3 bases are TGTGCCAGCAGTCGATATGGCACTGAAGCTTTCTTT.

The chain uses TRBV10-3 and TRBJ2-2; D unresolved. Looked up from germline, CDR1 is ENHRY and CDR2 is SYGVKD. Trimming stripped 10 bases from V and 4 bases from J, with 7 bases between. The CDR3 spans 11 residues. CDR3: CATYSTGELFF. CDR3 nucleotides: TGTGCCACGTACAGCACCGGGGAGCTGTTTTTT.

The rearrangement joins TRBV5-1 to TRBJ2-1, with 9 bases matching TRBD2. V trimming: 0 bases; J trimming: 6 bases; junction bases outside the gene matches: 7. The CDR3 runs to 16 residues. Germline V CDR1 and CDR2: SGHRS, YFSETQ. The CDR3 sequence: CASSLGASGAGNEQFF. The DNA of the CDR3 is TGCGCCAGCAGCTTGGGGGCTAGCGGGGCAGGCAATGAGCAGTTCTTC.

This clonotype occurred a few times. The chain joins TRBV15 to TRBJ1-6; D possibly corresponds to TRBD1 (5 bases). This CDR3 is built from 17 residues. With 0 bases removed from V and 8 bases from J, the gap between germline ends came to 17 bases. Looked up from germline, CDR1 is LNHNV and CDR2 is YYDKDF (reference sequence). The CDR3 spells CATSREKGLIKDSPLHF. The DNA of the CDR3 is TGTGCCACCAGCAGAGAAAAGGGGTTGATTAAAGATTCACCCCTCCACTTT. Filled out from reference TRBV15 and TRBJ1-6, the complete variable domain reads DAMVIQNPRYQVTQFGKPVTLSCSQTLNHNVMYWYQQKSSQAPKLLFHYYDKDFNNEADTPDNFQSRRPNTSFCFLDIRSPGLGDTAMYLCATSREKGLIKDSPLHFGNGTRLTVT.

V usage is TRBV5-1 and J usage is TRBJ1-6, with D possibly being TRBD1 (6 bases). Trimming left V 0 bases short and J 9 bases short, with 19 bases between. From germline, CDR1 is SGHRS and CDR2 YFSETQ. The CDR3 covers 17 residues. DNA for the CDR3: TGCGCCAGCAGCTTGGCCATTTCAGGGGCCGGAATTTCACCCCTCCACTTT. It codes for CASSLAISGAGISPLHF.

As concerns this clonotype: Sequence at one end of the junction differs from germline and may be a read error. The chain joins TRBV5-1 to TRBJ2-3; TRBD2 aligns across 8 bases. The CDR3 length is 15 residues. Germline V gives CDR1 SGHRS, CDR2 YFSETQ. CDR3 sequence reads: CASRLGTSRSDTQYF. CDR3 bases: TGCGCCAGCAGATTGGGGACTAGTAGGTCAGATACGCAGTATTTT.

This clonotype was counted ten times or more. CDR3 amino acids: CASSQTSGEDTQYF. CDR3 coding DNA: TGCGCCAGCAGCCAGACTAGCGGGGAAGATACGCAGTATTTT. The rearrangement joins TRBV5-1 to TRBJ2-3; 11 bases fit TRBD2. With V trimmed by 4 bases and J by 5 bases, 3 bases remained unmatched. Germline CDR1 reads SGHRS; CDR2 reads YFSETQ. The CDR3 spans 14 residues.

In its sample, this clonotype was seen once. The chain combines TRBV14 with TRBJ2-5; 8 nucleotides agree with TRBD1. Germline loops: CDR1 SGHDN, CDR2 FVKESK. J was trimmed by 4 bases and V by 2 bases; bases with no gene match: 6. This CDR3 has 15 residues. The CDR3 bases are TGTGCCAGCAGCCAATGGACAGGGATAGCAGAGACCCAGTACTTC. This gives the protein CASSQWTGIAETQYF.

This clonotype was picked up a small number of times. The V and J genes are TRBV28 and TRBJ2-5; 7 bases map to TRBD2. CDR3 length equals 14 residues. Germline V CDR1 and CDR2: MDHEN, SYDVKM. After removal of 3 bases from V and 6 bases from J, the junction contained 7 bases not matched to a gene. The CDR3 loop is CASSLGRGLKTQYF. CDR3 bases: TGTGCCAGCAGTTTGGGGAGGGGTCTAAAGACCCAGTACTTC. Complete variable domain (other parts from reference TRBV28 and TRBJ2-5): DVKVTQSSRYLVKRTGEKVFLECVQDMDHENMFWYRQDPGLGLRLIYFSYDVKMKEKGDIPEGYSVSREKKERFSLILESASTNQTSMYLCASSLGRGLKTQYFGPGTRLLVL.

This clonotype was observed at least ten times. V usage is TRBV5-1 and J usage is TRBJ2-2; tentative D call: TRBD1 (5 bases). In germline, CDR1 is SGHRS, CDR2 YFSETQ. The V and J ends lost 4 bases and 1 base respectively, with 11 bases between them. This CDR3 is 15 amino acids long. The CDR3 spells CASSKGAQNTGELFF. The CDR3 bases are TGCGCCAGCAGCAAAGGGGCTCAGAACACCGGGGAGCTGTTTTTT.

The CDR3 sequence is CASSAYGQGLDYGYTF. CDR3 bases: TGTGCCAGCAGCGCATATGGACAGGGATTGGACTATGGCTACACCTTC. The chain joins TRBV27 to TRBJ1-2; the match to TRBD1 covers 8 bases. V gave up 6 bases and J gave up 3 bases; unmatched junction bases: 12. This CDR3 region has 16 residues. CDR1 and CDR2 from the germline V gene are MNHEY and SMNVEV (reference sequence).

This clonotype was detected only a few times. The chain is built from TRBV6-1 and TRBJ2-7; TRBD1 aligns across 10 bases. CDR3 length: 14 amino acids. Germline assignment: CDR1 MNHNS and CDR2 SASEGT. CDR3 residues: CASNEGTGAYEQYV. For the CDR3, the DNA is TGTGCCAGCAATGAAGGGACAGGGGCCTACGAGCAGTACGTC.

V and J are TRBV7-9 and TRBJ2-1; 7 bases are a match to TRBD1. Germline values: CDR1 SEHNR, CDR2 FQNEAQ (reference sequence). The CDR3 is 13 residues long. V lost 4 bases and J lost 13; bases outside the gene matches: 10. The CDR3 here is CASSSRLRDSQFF. Written as DNA, the CDR3 is TGTGCCAGCAGCTCAAGGCTCCGGGACAGCCAGTTCTTC.

This clonotype has at least ten counts. The V and J genes are TRBV12-3 or TRBV12-4 and TRBJ1-5; D may be TRBD1 (5 bases). This CDR3 is built from 15 residues. V lost 5 bases and J lost 0, with 11 bases in between. The CDR3 loop is CASSTRTLSNQPQHF. The CDR3 bases are TGTGCCAGCAGTACCCGGACACTTAGCAATCAGCCCCAGCATTTT.